These T cell receptor beta chains were read from a single sample in a study of blood T cell repertoires in COVID-19. Libraries were prepared by immunoSEQ multiplex PCR; TCRdb keeps only in-frame clonotypes and omits some of them. The table records about 35,000 clones, around 88% of them present only once. Sequenced input: peripheral blood. These TCRs come from a woman in her 70s with active COVID-19. Both conserved end residues are part of each CDR3. D genes are given only for firm matches. Size is stated for part of the rows, as once, few or many counts, or as a class when the clone is expanded.

j_call clone_size v_call d_call cdr3_nt cdr3_aa
TRBJ1-6 once TRBV9 . TGTGCCAGCAGCTCCCGGGGGGGCGGTAATTCACCCCTCCACTTT CASSSRGGGNSPLHF
TRBJ1-5 . TRBV27 . TGTGCCAGCAGTTTAAGGGAGACCAATCAGCCCCAGCATTTT CASSLRETNQPQHF
TRBJ1-2 . TRBV5-6 TRBD1 TGTGCCAGCAGCGTCGACAGGGGGCGTAGAGGCTACACCTTC CASSVDRGRRGYTF
TRBJ2-2 . TRBV11-2 TRBD1 TGTGCCAGCAGCTTCGACAGGGTCGGCACCGGGGAGCTGTTTTTT CASSFDRVGTGELFF
TRBJ2-7 once TRBV5-5 TRBD1 TGTGCCAGCAGCCCCGGGACAGGGCAGCACGAGCAGTACTTC CASSPGTGQHEQYF
TRBJ2-2 . TRBV7-3 . TGTGCCAGCAGCTTAATCGGCACCGGGGAGCTGTTTTTT CASSLIGTGELFF
TRBJ2-5 few TRBV27 TRBD1 TGTGCCAGCAGATCCACAGGGGCGCAAGAGACCCAGTACTTC CASRSTGAQETQYF
TRBJ2-3 . TRBV7-3 TRBD1 TGTGCCAGCAGCTTAGAGGGGGCGAGAACAGATACGCAGTATTTT CASSLEGARTDTQYF
TRBJ1-2 . TRBV6-2/TRBV6-3 TRBD1 TGTGCCAGCAGTTACGCTTACAGGGGTTACGGCTACACCTTC CASSYAYRGYGYTF
TRBJ1-2 . TRBV15 . TGTGCCACCAGCAGAGATCCCACGGGCTATGGCTACACCTTC CATSRDPTGYGYTF
TRBJ2-7 . TRBV6-5 TRBD2 TGTGCCAGCAGCCTAGCGGGGGGCCCCTACGAGCAGTACTTC CASSLAGGPYEQYF
TRBJ2-2 once TRBV7-9 . TGTGCCAGCAGCTTTCCCGGGACTGAGAACACCGGGGAGCTGTTTTTT CASSFPGTENTGELFF
TRBJ1-6 . TRBV14 TRBD1 TGTGCCAGCAGCCAGGCTCAGACAGGGTCCAACTCACCCCTCCACTTT CASSQAQTGSNSPLHF
TRBJ2-2 once TRBV3-1/TRBV3-2 TRBD2 TGTGCCAGCAGCCAAGGGACTAGTGTTTCGATCGGGGAGCTGTTTTTT CASSQGTSVSIGELFF
TRBJ1-1 . TRBV21-1 . TGTGCCAGCAGCAGACGGGACACTGAAGCTTTCTTT CASSRRDTEAFF
TRBJ2-5 . TRBV4-1 . TGCGCCAGCAGCCAAGCTACCCTACAAGAGACCCAGTACTTC CASSQATLQETQYF
TRBJ2-1 . TRBV12-3/TRBV12-4 . TGTGCCAGCAGTTTAGTACTAGCCGCGATGCAGTTCTTC CASSLVLAAMQFF
TRBJ2-1 . TRBV5-1 TRBD1 TGCGCCAGCACCCCCGGGACAGGGTACAATGAGCAGTTCTTC CASTPGTGYNEQFF
TRBJ2-2 . TRBV5-5 . TGTGCCAGCAGACCTACTTCCTGGAACACCGGGGAGCTGTTTTTT CASRPTSWNTGELFF
TRBJ2-7 . TRBV7-8 . TGTGCCAGCAGCTTTTCCCGGGACACCTACGAGCAGTACTTC CASSFSRDTYEQYF
TRBJ2-1 . TRBV12-3/TRBV12-4 . TGTGCCAGCAGCCTGGCATCCTACAATGAGCAGTTCTTC CASSLASYNEQFF
TRBJ2-3 . TRBV3-1/TRBV3-2 . TGTGCCAGCAGCCAGTTGGGGCGGGATACGCAGTATTTT CASSQLGRDTQYF
TRBJ2-7 . TRBV10-3 TRBD1 TGTGCCATCAGTGAGACCCTTTCCGGGACAGGGTCCTCCTACGAGCAGTACTTC CAISETLSGTGSSYEQYF
TRBJ2-7 . TRBV9 . TGTGCCAGCAGCGTAGATAACAGGGCCACTGCCGAGCAGTACTTC CASSVDNRATAEQYF
TRBJ2-5 . TRBV5-6 TRBD2 TGTGCCAGCAGCTCTCCTTGGCGGGGGGCACAAGAGACCCAGTACTTC CASSSPWRGAQETQYF
TRBJ1-5 . TRBV7-2 . TGTGCCAGCAGCTTAGATGCAGGGGGCAATCAGCCCCAGCATTTT CASSLDAGGNQPQHF
TRBJ2-7 . TRBV6-1 TRBD2 TGTGCCAGCAGTGAAATCGGGACGGGGGGATCCTACGAGCAGTACTTC CASSEIGTGGSYEQYF
TRBJ2-7 . TRBV10-3 . TGTGCCATCAGTACTCCGGGAGCACCTACCTACGAGCAGTACTTC CAISTPGAPTYEQYF
TRBJ2-2 . TRBV15 . TGTGCCACCAGCGTCCGACAGACCCACCGGGAGCTGTTTTTT CATSVRQTHRELFF
TRBJ2-7 . TRBV6-5 TRBD2 TGTGCCAGCAGTGACTCAGCGGGGGGTTCGGACGAGCAGTACTTC CASSDSAGGSDEQYF
TRBJ2-7 . TRBV15 . TGTGCCACCAGCAGAGATAGGAGGCCATACGAGCAGTACTTC CATSRDRRPYEQYF
TRBJ1-4 . TRBV7-2 . TGTGCCAGCAGCTATACAGGCCAACCTAATGAAAAACTGTTTTTT CASSYTGQPNEKLFF
TRBJ2-3 . TRBV6-5 TRBD2 TGTGCCAGCAGTTACGGCGGCGGGGGGGCCGCTAATACGCAGTATTTT CASSYGGGGAANTQYF
TRBJ2-1 . TRBV11-3 TRBD2 TGTGCCAGCAGCTTAGGCGGCGGGGGGGCCCACAATGAGCAGTTCTTC CASSLGGGGAHNEQFF
TRBJ2-5 . TRBV30 TRBD2 TGTGCCTGGAGTCCCCGAGGCGGGGGGCAAGAGACCCAGTACTTC CAWSPRGGGQETQYF
TRBJ1-2 . TRBV5-8 TRBD1 TGTGCCAGCAGCTTGGAGGGACAGGGTTTCTATGGCTACACCTTC CASSLEGQGFYGYTF
TRBJ2-2 once TRBV7-9 . TGTGCCAGCAGCATATCGGTCGGGGAGCTGTTTTTT CASSISVGELFF
TRBJ2-3 . TRBV5-4 TRBD2 TGTGCCAGCAGCTTGGCGGAGCGGGGGGGCCTGGTGGAGTATTTT CASSLAERGGLVEYF
TRBJ1-1 . TRBV5-5 . TGTGCCAGCAGCTTGGGGTACCGGTCCACTGAAGCTTTCTTT CASSLGYRSTEAFF
TRBJ2-3 . TRBV11-3 . TGTGCCAGCAGCTTTCACACAGATACGCAGTATTTT CASSFHTDTQYF
TRBJ1-2 . TRBV6-5 TRBD1 TGTGCCAGCAGTTCCGGGACAGGGGCCCACTATGGCTACACCTTC CASSSGTGAHYGYTF
TRBJ2-2 . TRBV15 . TGTGCCACCAGCAGAGACCAGAACACCGGGGAGCTGTTTTTT CATSRDQNTGELFF
TRBJ2-5 . TRBV28 TRBD2 TGTGCCAGCAGCCTCAGCGGGGGTGGGGAGACCCAGTACTTC CASSLSGGGETQYF
TRBJ1-4 . TRBV7-9 TRBD1 TGTGCCAGCAGTCTACAGGGGAGGATCGGAAAACTGTTTTTT CASSLQGRIGKLFF
TRBJ1-1 . TRBV9 TRBD1 TGTGCCAGCAGCGCGGGAACAGGGGGTGGGTTGAACACTGAAGCTTTCTTT CASSAGTGGGLNTEAFF